The sequence of this T cell receptor (beta chain) was determined in a study of blood T cell repertoires in COVID-19. Study as a whole: Nucleic acid was either cDNA or gDNA, and it came from T cells, B-cell-depleted T cells, or PBMCs.

Authors' data handling: Estimation of nucleated cell counts relied on the amplification of reference gene primers. The table came from immunoSEQ multiplex PCR; TCRdb's copy has only in-frame clones and leaves some out. V and J calls and clone size are those listed in that table; D and trimming were worked out from the DNA. The table shows approximately 18,000 clones, with about 81% occurring only once. The V gene's germline CDR1 is KGHSH and CDR2 LQKENI. This CDR3 region has 16 residues. V lost 4 bases, J lost 3 bases, and 4 bases stayed unmatched. Specimen: peripheral blood. The V and J genes are TRBV18 and TRBJ2-5; TRBD2 matches 14 bases. The sequence was obtained from a man aged 60-69 years with acute or convalescent COVID-19. This chain's CDR3 is CASSRGLAGGEETQYF. CDR3 nucleotide sequence: TGTGCCAGCTCACGCGGACTAGCGGGGGGTGAAGAGACCCAGTACTTC.